Below, 21 T cell receptor beta chains from the same sample are listed, as sequenced in a study of blood T cell repertoires in COVID-19. Sequencing was performed with immunoSEQ multiplex PCR; in TCRdb, only in-frame clones are kept and a portion is missing. The profile shows about 270,000 clones, 70% to 90% of them singletons. The sample comprised peripheral blood. Receptor source: a woman aged 25 to 39 with COVID-19, enrolled during active disease.

In regard to this clone: Other DNA sequences within the sample encode an identical CDR3. The chain uses TRBV30 and TRBJ1-2; D perhaps matches TRBD1 (6 bases). Trimming shortened V by 3 bases and J by 5 bases, and 10 bases separated the two germline ends. Germline V gives CDR1 GTSNPN, CDR2 SVGIG (reference sequence). This CDR3 contains 12 residues. The CDR3: CAWSPGDYGYTF. The CDR3 bases are TGTGCCTGGAGCCCAGGGGATTATGGCTACACCTTC.

Only a few counts were recorded for this clone. CDR3 loop: CASSPPGGTGYTGELFF. The CDR3 DNA is TGTGCCAGCAGTCCTCCGGGGGGGACAGGGTACACCGGGGAGCTGTTTTTT. V gene TRBV6-6 combines with J gene TRBJ2-2; possible D gene TRBD1, 9 bases. This CDR3 is built from 17 residues. Germline V gene sequence: CDR1 MNHNY, CDR2 SVGAGI (reference sequence). V dropped 5 bases and J dropped 3 bases, with 19 bases sitting between them.

Here the CDR3 DNA reads TGTGCCAGCAGTGAAAGCCGGTTTCCGGGGGGCAATCAGCCCCAGCATTTT. The encoded protein is CASSESRFPGGNQPQHF. V gene TRBV25-1 combines with J gene TRBJ1-5; weak D call: TRBD1 (5 bases). CDR1 is MGHDK, CDR2 SYGVNS, per germline. The CDR3 is 17 residues long. With 2 bases removed from V and 2 bases from J, the gap between germline ends came to 16 bases.

The rearrangement uses TRBV24-1 and TRBJ2-1; 8 bases are shared with TRBD1. The J segment lost 15 bases and the V segment lost 4 bases, leaving 7 bases of the junction unmatched. This CDR3 is built from 12 residues. Germline V lookup: CDR1 KGHDR, CDR2 SFDVKD. CDR3 sequence (DNA): TGTGCCACCAGTGACCAAGACAGGGGATGGTTCTTC. Amino acid sequence: CATSDQDRGWFF.

The chain employs TRBV19 and TRBJ2-3, with TRBD2 matching 8 bases. Germline V gene sequence: CDR1 LNHDA, CDR2 SQIVND (reference sequence). The CDR3 is 15 amino acids. Trimming took 5 bases from V and 3 from J; bases not matched to a gene: 7. The CDR3 region has the DNA TGTGCCAGTAGTCCAACGGGACTAGGGACAGATACGCAGTATTTT. Encoded protein: CASSPTGLGTDTQYF.

The chain has TRBV7-6 and TRBJ2-2; perhaps TRBD2 as D (6 bases). Germline V gives CDR1 SGHVS, CDR2 FNYEAQ. The length of the CDR3 is 17 residues. Trimming removed 1 base from V and 1 base from J, with 13 bases in between. CDR3 amino acids: CASSLGGRSLNTGELFF. CDR3 DNA: TGTGCCAGCAGCTTAGGAGGGAGGTCCCTGAACACCGGGGAGCTGTTTTTT.

CDR3 loop: CSVAVGAGYTF. The DNA of the CDR3 is TGCAGTGTAGCCGTAGGGGCGGGCTACACCTTC. This chain joins TRBV20-1 and TRBJ1-2; TRBD1 might be the D (5 bases). Deletions cut 7 bases from V and 8 bases from J, with 14 bases between. This CDR3 contains 11 residues. Germline loops: CDR1 DFQATT, CDR2 SNEGSKA (reference sequence).

J is TRBJ2-5 and V is TRBV5-1; D perhaps matches TRBD1 (6 bases). From germline, CDR1 is SGHRS and CDR2 YFSETQ. The CDR3 runs 14 residues. V was shortened by 7 bases and J by 3 bases, with 16 bases between the two germline ends. CDR3 nucleotide sequence: TGCGCCAGCTCACAGGGTCAGGTTAAAGAGACCCAGTACTTC. Amino acids: CASSQGQVKETQYF.

The V call is TRBV4-1, the J call TRBJ2-2, with 10 bases that match TRBD2. The CDR3 sequence is 18 residues long. Trimming took 4 bases from V and 4 from J; bases not matched to a gene: 12. Germline V CDR1 and CDR2: MGHRA, YSYEKL. CDR3 region: CASSLLAGASGSTGELFF. Here the CDR3 DNA reads TGCGCCAGCAGCCTGCTAGCGGGGGCGTCAGGGAGCACCGGGGAGCTGTTTTTT.

V is TRBV6-1 and J is TRBJ1-5, with D possibly matching TRBD1 (5 bases). Germline V gives CDR1 MNHNS, CDR2 SASEGT. This CDR3 has 15 residues. V shed 1 base and J shed 2 bases, with 9 bases lying between them. CDR3 loop: CASSEGQGGNQPQHF. The CDR3 DNA sequence: TGTGCCAGCAGTGAAGGGCAGGGCGGCAATCAGCCCCAGCATTTT.

This clone occurred a few times. This sequence joins TRBV4-1 and TRBJ2-2; TRBD1 matches 7 bases. The CDR3 consists of 15 residues. The J segment lost 1 base and the V segment lost 1 base, leaving 0 bases of the junction unmatched. In germline, CDR1 is MGHRA, CDR2 YSYEKL. DNA of the CDR3: TGCGCCAGCAGCCAAGGGACAGGGAACACCGGGGAGCTGTTTTTT. It is translated as CASSQGTGNTGELFF.

The rearrangement links TRBV6-4 to TRBJ1-2; D unclear. The ends were cut back, 2 bases at V and 4 bases at J, with 17 bases in the middle. The germline CDR1 and CDR2 sequences are MRHNA and SNTAGT. The CDR3 loop spans 16 amino acids. For the CDR3, the DNA is TGTGCCAGCAGTGACAGAGGAGGGTTCGGACCCTATGGCTACACCTTC. Translation gives CASSDRGGFGPYGYTF.

V is TRBV29-1 and J is TRBJ2-4; perhaps TRBD1 as D (5 bases). With 6 bases removed from V and 0 bases from J, the gap between germline ends came to 12 bases. In germline, CDR1 is SQVTM, CDR2 ANQGSEA. The CDR3 has 14 residues. The CDR3 protein is CSVTMGLAKNIQYF. DNA of the CDR3: TGCAGCGTCACTATGGGGCTAGCCAAAAACATTCAGTACTTC.

The chain uses TRBV9 and TRBJ2-3; tentative D call: TRBD2 (6 bases). The CDR3 runs 15 residues. Trimming left V 2 bases short and J 7 bases short, with 17 bases between. Germline CDR1 SGDLS, CDR2 YYNGEE. DNA for the CDR3: TGTGCCAGCAGCGTCCCTGAGCGGACTAAAAATACGCAGTATTTT. It codes for CASSVPERTKNTQYF.

Of note for this clone: One end of the junction is discordant with germline, which a read error may explain. The chain has TRBV15 and TRBJ2-3; TRBD2 agrees at 10 bases. CDR3 length: 13 amino acids. CDR1 is LNHNV and CDR2 is YYDKDF in the germline V gene (reference sequence). This CDR3 reads CASSGGAGNTQYF. CDR3 in DNA: TGTGCCTCCAGCGGGGGGGCCGGTAATACGCAGTATTTT.

This rearrangement joins TRBV19 to TRBJ2-2; 10 positions agree with TRBD1. CDR1 and CDR2 (germline): LNHDA, SQIVND (reference sequence). V shed 8 bases and J 3 bases; nucleotides not matched to a gene: 12. The CDR3 consists of 17 residues. The CDR3 is CASYHPRDRGHTGELFF. CDR3 nucleotides: TGTGCCAGTTACCACCCCCGGGACAGGGGACACACCGGGGAGCTGTTTTTT.

The chain links TRBV6-1 to TRBJ1-2; D is undetermined. The length of the CDR3 is 15 residues. CDR1 MNHNS and CDR2 SASEGT come from the germline V gene. V was clipped by 0 bases and J by 2 bases, with 10 bases between them. CDR3 coding DNA: TGTGCCAGCAGTGAAGCTAGCCCCTCAAACTATGGCTACACCTTC. Protein sequence: CASSEASPSNYGYTF.

The chain uses TRBV7-6 and TRBJ2-5, with TRBD2 matching 8 bases. This CDR3 has 14 residues. Germline CDR1 SGHVS, CDR2 FNYEAQ. The V segment lost 7 bases and the J segment 5 bases; nucleotides outside the gene matches: 9. Here the CDR3 DNA reads TGTGCCAGCACCTCACGGGGGGGGGAGGAGACCCAGTACTTC. Translated: CASTSRGGEETQYF. Filled out from reference TRBV7-6 and TRBJ2-5, the complete variable domain reads GAGVSQSPRYKVTKRGQDVALRCDPISGHVSLYWYRQALGQGPEFLTYFNYEAQQDKSGLPNDRFSAERPEGSISTLTIQRTEQRDSAMYRCASTSRGGEETQYFGPGTRLLVL.

This chain connects TRBV18 to TRBJ2-7, with 16 bases lining up with TRBD2. This CDR3 has 16 residues. The junction had 9 bases not matched to a gene; V was cut back by 5 bases and J by 8 bases. Per germline, CDR1 KGHSH and CDR2 LQKENI. The CDR3 is CASSEGLAGGLTKQYF. DNA of the CDR3: TGTGCCAGCTCAGAGGGACTAGCGGGGGGGTTGACGAAGCAGTACTTC. Full variable domain (missing parts from reference TRBV18 and TRBJ2-7): NAGVMQNPRHLVRRRGQEARLRCSPMKGHSHVYWYRQLPEEGLKFMVYLQKENIIDESGMPKERFSAEFPKEGPSILRIQQVVRGDSAAYFCASSEGLAGGLTKQYFGPGTRLTVT.

This chain uses TRBV3-1 (or the pseudogene TRBV3-2) with TRBJ1-2, with D unresolved. The V end lost 4 bases, the J end lost 8 bases, and 20 bases lay between the germline ends. The CDR3 totals 15 residues. Germline lookup yields CDR1 LGHDT and CDR2 YNNKEL (reference sequence). The CDR3 protein is CASSLYGGGSSGYTF. In DNA form, the CDR3 reads TGTGCCAGCAGCCTTTACGGAGGAGGGTCTTCCGGCTACACCTTC.

The gene calls are TRBV28 and TRBJ1-3; TRBD1 agrees at 8 bases. The CDR3 has 14 residues. Germline V gives CDR1 MDHEN, CDR2 SYDVKM. J was trimmed by 2 bases and V by 3 bases; bases with no gene match: 0. As DNA, the CDR3 is TGTGCCAGCAGTTTGACAGGGGCTGGAAACACCATATATTTT. Translating it yields CASSLTGAGNTIYF.